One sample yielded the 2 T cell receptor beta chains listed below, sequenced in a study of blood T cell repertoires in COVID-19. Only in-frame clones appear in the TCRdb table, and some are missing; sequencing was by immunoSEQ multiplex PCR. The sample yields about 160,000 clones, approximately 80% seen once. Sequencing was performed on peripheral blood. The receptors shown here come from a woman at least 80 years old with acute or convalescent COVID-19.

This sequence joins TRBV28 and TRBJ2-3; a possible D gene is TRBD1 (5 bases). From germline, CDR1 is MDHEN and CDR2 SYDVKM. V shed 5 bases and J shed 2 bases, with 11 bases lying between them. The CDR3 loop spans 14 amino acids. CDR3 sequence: CASSQGEVTDTQYF. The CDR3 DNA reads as TGTGCCAGCAGTCAAGGGGAAGTCACAGATACGCAGTATTTT.

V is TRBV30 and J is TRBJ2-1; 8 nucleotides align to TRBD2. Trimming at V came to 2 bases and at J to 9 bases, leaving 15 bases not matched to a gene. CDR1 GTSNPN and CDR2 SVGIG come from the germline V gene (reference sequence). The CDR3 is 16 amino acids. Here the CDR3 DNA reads TGTGCCTGGAGTACCCCCACCACGGGGGGGAGTGGTGAGCAGTTCTTC. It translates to CAWSTPTTGGSGEQFF. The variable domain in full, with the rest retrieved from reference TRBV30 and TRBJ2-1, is SQTIHQWPATLVQPVGSPLSLECTVEGTSNPNLYWYRQAAGRGLQLLFYSVGIGQISSEVPQNLSASRPQDRQFILSSKKLLLSDSGFYLCAWSTPTTGGSGEQFFGPGTRLTVL.